The source of this T cell receptor beta chain is a study of blood T cell repertoires in COVID-19. Original methodology: Amplification from reference gene primers served as the basis for estimated nucleated cell counts. The table came from immunoSEQ multiplex PCR; TCRdb's copy has only in-frame clones and leaves some out. The V and J calls and clone size come from that table; D and trimming were worked out from the DNA. The table lists over 200,000 clones, approximately 90% of them singletons. CDR3 length: 12 residues. The germline V and J ends were trimmed by 6 bases and 7 bases, with 12 bases remaining between them.

Input material: PBMCs or T cells enriched from blood (not recorded which). The J gene is TRBJ1-1, the V gene TRBV12-3 or TRBV12-4; unclear D gene. This TCR was sampled from a human donor in a cohort exposed to, infected with or recovered from COVID-19 (not recorded which). The donor label of this sample is uncertain. CDR3 amino acids: CASSPVAYEAFF. In DNA form, the CDR3 reads TGTGCCAGCAGCCCCGTAGCTTATGAAGCTTTCTTT.